These 5 T cell receptor beta chains came from one sample sequenced in a study of blood T cell repertoires in COVID-19. Produced via immunoSEQ multiplex PCR; TCRdb's table is partial and in-frame only. The table shows approximately 100,000 clones, with 91% occurring only once. Source material: peripheral blood. The origin of the receptors is a man aged 45-60 years with acute or convalescent COVID-19.

The chain employs TRBV19 and TRBJ1-2; possibly TRBD1 for D (6 bases). V shed 3 bases and J shed 8 bases, with 13 bases lying between them. The length of the CDR3 is 13 residues. The germline V gene has CDR1 LNHDA and CDR2 SQIVND (reference sequence). The CDR3 is CASSIWQGNGYTF. The CDR3 region has the DNA TGTGCCAGTAGTATTTGGCAGGGGAACGGCTACACCTTC.

The V call is TRBV5-8, the J call TRBJ1-1; D is undetermined. The CDR3 totals 11 residues. Germline values: CDR1 SGHTS, CDR2 YDEGEE. V lost 4 bases, J lost 6 bases, and 7 bases lay in between. The CDR3 here is CASSLRSEAFF. The CDR3, as DNA: TGTGCCAGCAGCCTCAGGTCTGAAGCTTTCTTT. Combining the CDR3 with reference TRBV5-8 and TRBJ1-1 gives the whole variable domain EAGVTQSPTHLIKTRGQQATLRCSPISGHTSVYWYQQALGLGLQFLLWYDEGEERNRGNFPPRFSGRQFPNYSSELNVNALELEDSALYLCASSLRSEAFFGQGTRLTVV.

The V call is TRBV5-4, the J call TRBJ2-7; D possibly corresponds to TRBD1 (6 bases). The CDR3 runs 14 residues. The ends were cut back, 0 bases at V and 6 bases at J, with 13 bases in the middle. Germline CDR1 reads SGHNT; CDR2 reads YYREEE (reference sequence). The CDR3 reads CASSLDRKGGEQYF. In DNA, the CDR3 is TGTGCCAGCAGCTTGGATAGGAAAGGGGGCGAGCAGTACTTC.

V usage is TRBV5-1 and J usage is TRBJ2-1, with TRBD1 identical over 7 bases. Germline assignment: CDR1 SGHRS and CDR2 YFSETQ. The junction had 14 bases not matched to a gene; V was cut back by 8 bases and J by 9 bases. The CDR3 has 14 amino acids. The CDR3, as DNA: TGCGCCAGGGACCGCTCGGACAGGTCCATTGAGCAGTTCTTC. Translated, it gives CARDRSDRSIEQFF.

V gene TRBV9 combines with J gene TRBJ2-7, with D possibly being TRBD2 (6 bases). The CDR3 loop spans 14 amino acids. The ends were cut back, 1 base at V and 5 bases at J, with 13 bases in the middle. Germline CDR1 is SGDLS and CDR2 is YYNGEE. In nucleotides, the CDR3 is TGTGCCAGCAGCGTAACCCCGTTAGCGGACGAGCAGTACTTC. Translated, it gives CASSVTPLADEQYF.